This TCR beta chain was identified in a study of blood T cell repertoires in COVID-19. Method: immunoSEQ multiplex PCR; TCRdb's copy keeps in-frame clones and lacks some. The sample records 250,000 or so clones, 84% being singletons. The age range of participants was about 18 to 100 years, with residence in about two dozen US areas. Two negative PCRs, clearance, or symptom resolution were required of recovered Cohort 3 donors. The origin of this receptor is a man over 45 who had recovered from COVID-19. Sequencing was done on a sample of PBMCs or T cells enriched from blood (not recorded which).

The CDR3: CASSLVPGSRTDTQYF. The CDR3 nucleotides read TGTGCCAGCAGCTTAGTGCCGGGGTCGAGGACAGATACGCAGTATTTT. J is TRBJ2-3 and V is TRBV11-3; a weak D match, TRBD2 (5 bases). The CDR3 contains 16 residues. V shed 1 base and J shed 3 bases, with 14 bases lying between them. Germline-derived CDR1 and CDR2 are SGHNT and YENEEA.